This T cell receptor (beta chain) appears in the sequencing data of a study of OX40 agonist ivuxolimab in advanced cancers. At the level of the study: Aged roughly 23 to 79 with a mean of approximately 57 years, they were roughly 83% male.

General study findings and limits: CD4+ and CD8+ blood T cells expanded clonally by week 6 at 0.1 to 3.0 mg/kg.

Details on this clone: As yet, its antigen is unknown.

This CDR3 is built from 13 residues. Germline V CDR1 and CDR2: MNHEY, SMNVEV (reference sequence). V lost 4 bases to trimming and J lost 5 bases; unmatched junction nucleotides: 4. Sequenced by immunoSEQ multiplex PCR; TCRdb stores in-frame clones only, minus some. The table lists around 100,000 clones, 90% to 95% of them singletons. The V and J genes are TRBV27 and TRBJ1-2; TRBD1 matches at 7 bases. The sequence came from an adult with an advanced solid tumor such as melanoma, head and neck, liver or kidney cancer. This material consisted of CD4+ or CD8+ T cells sorted from blood, taken in a trial of the OX40 agonist ivuxolimab. The chain's CDR3 is CASSSRDRYGYTF. The CDR3 bases are TGTGCCAGCAGTTCCCGGGACAGATATGGCTACACCTTC.